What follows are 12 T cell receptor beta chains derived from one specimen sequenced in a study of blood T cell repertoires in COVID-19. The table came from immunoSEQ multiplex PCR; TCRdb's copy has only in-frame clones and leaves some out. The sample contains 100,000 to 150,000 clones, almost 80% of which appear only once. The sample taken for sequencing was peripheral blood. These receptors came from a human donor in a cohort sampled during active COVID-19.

CDR3 loop: CASSSQGRTEQFF. The CDR3 region has the DNA TGTGCCAGCAGCTCCCAGGGGCGGACTGAGCAGTTCTTC. The chain recombines TRBV7-2 with TRBJ2-1; TRBD1 might be the D (6 bases). V dropped 4 bases and J dropped 9 bases, with 13 bases sitting between them. This CDR3 has 13 residues. Germline V gene sequence: CDR1 SGHTA, CDR2 FQGNSA.

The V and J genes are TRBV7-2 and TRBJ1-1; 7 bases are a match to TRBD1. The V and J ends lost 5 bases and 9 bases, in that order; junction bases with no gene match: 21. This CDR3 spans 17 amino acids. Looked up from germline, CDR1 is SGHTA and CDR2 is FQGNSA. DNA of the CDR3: TGTGCCAGCAGCCCCGGGCGACAGGGTAGGGGGTCATGGCAAGCTTTCTTT. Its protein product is CASSPGRQGRGSWQAFF.

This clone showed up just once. CDR3 DNA sequence: TGTGCCAGCAGCCCACAATGGACTAGCGGGAGCGAGCAGTACTTC. Its protein is CASSPQWTSGSEQYF. The chain employs TRBV7-2 and TRBJ2-7, with 13 bases lining up with TRBD2. The CDR3 totals 15 residues. After removal of 5 bases from V and 6 bases from J, the junction contained 7 bases not matched to a gene. Germline values: CDR1 SGHTA, CDR2 FQGNSA. Complete variable domain (other parts from reference TRBV7-2 and TRBJ2-7): GAGVSQSPSNKVTEKGKDVELRCDPISGHTALYWYRQSLGQGLEFLIYFQGNSAPDKSGLPSDRFSAERTGGSVSTLTIQRTQQEDSAVYLCASSPQWTSGSEQYFGPGTRLTVT.

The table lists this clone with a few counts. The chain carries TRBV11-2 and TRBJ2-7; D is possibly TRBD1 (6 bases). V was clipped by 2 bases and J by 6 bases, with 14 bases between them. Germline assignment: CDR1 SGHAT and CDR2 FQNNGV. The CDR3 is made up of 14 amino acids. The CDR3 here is CASSLLARGSEQYF. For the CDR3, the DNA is TGTGCCAGCAGCTTATTAGCCAGGGGCAGCGAGCAGTACTTC.

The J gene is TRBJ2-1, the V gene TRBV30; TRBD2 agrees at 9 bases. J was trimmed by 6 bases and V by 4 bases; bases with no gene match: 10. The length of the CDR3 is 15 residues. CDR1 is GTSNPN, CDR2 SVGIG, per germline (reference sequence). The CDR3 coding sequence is TGTGCCTGGACTAGCGGGACCCTGGGGGTCAATGAGCAGTTCTTC. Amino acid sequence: CAWTSGTLGVNEQFF. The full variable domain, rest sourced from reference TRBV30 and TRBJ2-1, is SQTIHQWPATLVQPVGSPLSLECTVEGTSNPNLYWYRQAAGRGLQLLFYSVGIGQISSEVPQNLSASRPQDRQFILSSKKLLLSDSGFYLCAWTSGTLGVNEQFFGPGTRLTVL.

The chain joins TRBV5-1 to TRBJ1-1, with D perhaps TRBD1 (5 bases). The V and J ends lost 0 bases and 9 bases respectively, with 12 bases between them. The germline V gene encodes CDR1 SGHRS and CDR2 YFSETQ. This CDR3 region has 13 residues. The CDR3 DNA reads TGCGCCAGCAGCTTGGAGGGACTTCCTCAAGCTTTCTTT. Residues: CASSLEGLPQAFF.

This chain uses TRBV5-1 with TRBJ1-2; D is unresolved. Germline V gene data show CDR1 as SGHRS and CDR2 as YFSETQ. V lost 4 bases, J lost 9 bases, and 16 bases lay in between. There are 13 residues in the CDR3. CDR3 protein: CASSEGDGLSYTF. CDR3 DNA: TGCGCCAGCAGCGAGGGTGACGGGCTCAGCTACACCTTC.

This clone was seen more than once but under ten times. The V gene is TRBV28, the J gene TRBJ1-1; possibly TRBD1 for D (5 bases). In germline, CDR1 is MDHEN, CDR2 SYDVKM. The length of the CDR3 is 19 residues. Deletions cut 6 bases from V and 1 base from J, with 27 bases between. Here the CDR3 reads CASSLAGFRVRRSNTEAFF. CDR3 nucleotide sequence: TGTGCCAGCAGCCTCGCGGGGTTCAGGGTCAGGAGATCGAACACTGAAGCTTTCTTT. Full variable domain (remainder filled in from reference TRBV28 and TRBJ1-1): DVKVTQSSRYLVKRTGEKVFLECVQDMDHENMFWYRQDPGLGLRLIYFSYDVKMKEKGDIPEGYSVSREKKERFSLILESASTNQTSMYLCASSLAGFRVRRSNTEAFFGQGTRLTVV.

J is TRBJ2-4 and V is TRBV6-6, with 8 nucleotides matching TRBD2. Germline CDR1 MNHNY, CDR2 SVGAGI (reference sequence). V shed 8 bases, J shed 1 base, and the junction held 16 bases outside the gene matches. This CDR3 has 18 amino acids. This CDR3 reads CASGHGQSGSTAKNIQYF. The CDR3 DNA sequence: TGTGCCAGCGGTCACGGACAGAGCGGGAGTACGGCCAAAAACATTCAGTACTTC.

In nucleotides, the CDR3 is TGTGCCAGCAGTGAAGCGGGACTGATATCCTACGAGCAGTACTTC. Its translation: CASSEAGLISYEQYF. This chain joins TRBV7-2 and TRBJ2-7, with 7 bases fitting TRBD2. V was pared by 6 bases and J by 1 base, with 9 bases of the junction left unmatched. Germline V gene lookup returns CDR1 SGHTA and CDR2 FQGNSA. CDR3 length equals 15 residues.

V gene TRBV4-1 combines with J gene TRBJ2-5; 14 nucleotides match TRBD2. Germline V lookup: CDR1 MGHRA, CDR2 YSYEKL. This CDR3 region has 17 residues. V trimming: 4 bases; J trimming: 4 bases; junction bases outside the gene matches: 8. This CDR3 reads CASSPRGLAGGIETQYF. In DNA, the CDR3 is TGCGCCAGCAGCCCCCGTGGACTAGCGGGAGGTATAGAGACCCAGTACTTC.

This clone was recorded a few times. The CDR3 spells CASSTQGSREKLFF. The CDR3 nucleotides read TGCGCCAGCAGCACACAGGGGTCGCGTGAAAAACTGTTTTTT. The chain combines TRBV4-3 with TRBJ1-4; 7 nucleotides match TRBD1. J was trimmed by 7 bases and V by 5 bases; bases with no gene match: 7. Germline V CDR1 and CDR2: LGHNA, YSLEER. The CDR3 spans 14 residues.